A single sample is the source of the 13 T cell receptor beta chains below, sequenced in a study of cytomegalovirus exposure and HLA in healthy donors. The primer mix had 60 Vbeta and 13 Jbeta primers. Generated by immunoSEQ multiplex PCR, the TCRdb table keeps only in-frame clones and is missing some. This table has 140,000 or so clones, almost 80% appearing once. Sequencing used PBMCs. The receptors were gathered from a woman under 40 in good health and CMV-seronegative.

The chain couples TRBV9 to TRBJ2-3; the match to TRBD2 covers 14 bases. V shed 4 bases, J shed 7 bases, and the junction held 5 bases outside the gene matches. This CDR3 contains 15 residues. Per germline, CDR1 SGDLS and CDR2 YYNGEE. The CDR3 here is CASSPRTSGGYTQYF. CDR3 DNA sequence: TGTGCCAGCAGCCCCAGGACTAGCGGGGGGTATACGCAGTATTTT.

This CDR3 is CASSPKQGESPLHF. As DNA, the CDR3 is TGTGCCAGCTCACCAAAACAGGGTGAATCACCCCTCCACTTT. This rearrangement joins TRBV18 to TRBJ1-6, with a weak D call TRBD1 (6 bases). Trimming took off 2 bases at V and 10 bases at J, with 12 bases between the two ends. CDR1 is KGHSH and CDR2 is LQKENI in the germline V gene. CDR3 length: 14 residues.

V is TRBV19 and J is TRBJ1-5; 8 bases match TRBD1. With V trimmed by 3 bases and J by 0 bases, 4 bases remained unmatched. This CDR3 is built from 16 residues. CDR1 and CDR2 (germline): LNHDA, SQIVND (reference sequence). CDR3 loop: CASSILGQGSNQPQHF. For the CDR3, the DNA is TGTGCCAGTAGTATCCTCGGACAGGGTAGCAATCAGCCCCAGCATTTT. Full variable domain (remainder filled in from reference TRBV19 and TRBJ1-5): DGGITQSPKYLFRKEGQNVTLSCEQNLNHDAMYWYRQDPGQGLRLIYYSQIVNDFQKGDIAEGYSVSREKKESFPLTVTSAQKNPTAFYLCASSILGQGSNQPQHFGDGTRLSIL.

The chain couples TRBV7-3 to TRBJ2-2; 9 nucleotides match TRBD1. Per germline, CDR1 SGHTA and CDR2 FQGTGA. J lost 5 bases, V lost 7 bases, and 11 bases had no gene match. CDR3 length equals 16 residues. The chain's CDR3 is CASTITGGSLTGELFF. CDR3 nucleotides: TGTGCCAGCACCATAACAGGGGGCTCGTTGACCGGGGAGCTGTTTTTT.

The chain links TRBV4-3 to TRBJ1-1; D is uncertain. From germline, CDR1 is LGHNA and CDR2 YSLEER. V lost 0 bases and J 0 bases, leaving 5 bases between the germline ends. The CDR3 totals 14 residues. CDR3 sequence: CASSQDSVNTEAFF. Here the CDR3 DNA reads TGCGCCAGCAGCCAAGATTCGGTGAACACTGAAGCTTTCTTT.

This chain links TRBV19 with TRBJ2-5; 10 nucleotides agree with TRBD2. V dropped 7 bases and J dropped 1; count of bases not matched to a gene: 6. The CDR3 contains 15 residues. Per germline, CDR1 LNHDA and CDR2 SQIVND (reference sequence). This CDR3 is CASKHSGGIQETQYF. Written as DNA, the CDR3 is TGTGCCAGTAAACATAGCGGGGGGATCCAAGAGACCCAGTACTTC. Full variable domain (rest looked up from reference TRBV19 and TRBJ2-5): DGGITQSPKYLFRKEGQNVTLSCEQNLNHDAMYWYRQDPGQGLRLIYYSQIVNDFQKGDIAEGYSVSREKKESFPLTVTSAQKNPTAFYLCASKHSGGIQETQYFGPGTRLLVL.

The CDR3 is CAWTLWGGVNTEAFF. The CDR3 DNA reads as TGTGCCTGGACGCTTTGGGGGGGGGTGAACACTGAAGCTTTCTTT. The chain carries TRBV30 and TRBJ1-1; tentatively, D is TRBD1 (5 bases). The CDR3 is 15 amino acids. V was trimmed by 4 bases and J by 0 bases, leaving 15 bases between them. Germline V gene sequence: CDR1 GTSNPN, CDR2 SVGIG (reference sequence).

V usage is TRBV6-5 and J usage is TRBJ1-3; 7 bases are shared with TRBD1. Germline assignment: CDR1 MNHEY and CDR2 SVGAGI. CDR3 length: 15 residues. The trim removed 4 bases at V and 7 bases at J, leaving 10 bases unmatched. Here the CDR3 DNA reads TGTGCCAGCAGTTCAACCCCGACAGGGCGCAACACCATATATTTT. Residues: CASSSTPTGRNTIYF.

The V and J genes are TRBV5-4 and TRBJ1-2; weak D call: TRBD1 (5 bases). Germline lookup yields CDR1 SGHNT and CDR2 YYREEE (reference sequence). This CDR3 has 15 amino acids. The V end lost 5 bases, the J end lost 4 bases, and 18 bases lay between the germline ends. The CDR3 sequence: CASSGKGTGGYGYTF. The CDR3 DNA sequence: TGTGCCAGCAGTGGGAAGGGGACCGGGGGCTATGGCTACACCTTC. Based on the CDR3 plus reference TRBV5-4 and TRBJ1-2, the full variable domain is ETGVTQSPTHLIKTRGQQVTLRCSSQSGHNTVSWYQQALGQGPQFIFQYYREEENGRGNFPPRFSGLQFPNYSSELNVNALELDDSALYLCASSGKGTGGYGYTFGSGTRLTVV.

The chain is built from TRBV5-1 and TRBJ2-1; D is perhaps TRBD2 (6 bases). V lost 4 bases and J 7 bases, leaving 12 bases between the germline ends. The CDR3 contains 13 residues. CDR1 is SGHRS, CDR2 YFSETQ, per germline. As DNA, the CDR3 is TGCGCCAGCAGCCTCGGGACTCCTAATGAGCAGTTCTTC. Translating it yields CASSLGTPNEQFF.

The chain links TRBV4-2 to TRBJ1-6; 9 bases line up with TRBD1. CDR1 LGHNA and CDR2 YNFKEQ come from the germline V gene. The V gene end was trimmed by 2 bases and the J gene end by 6 bases; junction bases not matched to a gene: 11. The CDR3 runs 18 residues. The CDR3 DNA is TGTGCCAGCAGCCAAAACCCGGGACAGGGAATTTCTAATTCACCCCTCCACTTT. Translating it yields CASSQNPGQGISNSPLHF.

The V gene is TRBV4-3, the J gene TRBJ1-2, with 7 positions matching TRBD1. CDR3 length: 15 amino acids. The germline gives CDR1 LGHNA, CDR2 YSLEER. The trim removed 0 bases at V and 4 bases at J, leaving 5 bases unmatched. The DNA for the CDR3 is TGCGCCAGCAGCCAAGACCCAGGGGGAAGCTATGGCTACACCTTC. Amino acids: CASSQDPGGSYGYTF.

The genes are TRBV19 and TRBJ1-1; no clear D gene. V was shortened by 2 bases and J by 4 bases, with 11 bases between the two germline ends. CDR1 and CDR2 (germline): LNHDA, SQIVND (reference sequence). This CDR3 contains 14 residues. CDR3 loop: CASSIIRWSTEAFF. CDR3 in DNA: TGTGCCAGTAGTATAATTCGGTGGAGCACTGAAGCTTTCTTT. The full variable domain, with the rest looked up from reference TRBV19 and TRBJ1-1, is DGGITQSPKYLFRKEGQNVTLSCEQNLNHDAMYWYRQDPGQGLRLIYYSQIVNDFQKGDIAEGYSVSREKKESFPLTVTSAQKNPTAFYLCASSIIRWSTEAFFGQGTRLTVV.